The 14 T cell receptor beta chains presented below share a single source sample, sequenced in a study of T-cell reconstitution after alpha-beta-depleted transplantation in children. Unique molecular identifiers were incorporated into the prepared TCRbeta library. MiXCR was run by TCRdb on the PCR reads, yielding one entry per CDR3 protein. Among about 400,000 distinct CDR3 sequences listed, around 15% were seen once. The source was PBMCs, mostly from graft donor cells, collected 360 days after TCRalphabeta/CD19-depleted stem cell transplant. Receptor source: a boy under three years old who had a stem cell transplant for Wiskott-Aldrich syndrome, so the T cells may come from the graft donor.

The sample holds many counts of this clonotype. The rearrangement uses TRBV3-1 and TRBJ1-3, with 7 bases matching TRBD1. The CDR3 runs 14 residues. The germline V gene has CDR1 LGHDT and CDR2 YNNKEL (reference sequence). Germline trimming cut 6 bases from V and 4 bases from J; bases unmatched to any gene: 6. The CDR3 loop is CASREWTGGNTIYF. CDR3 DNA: TGTGCCAGCAGAGAATGGACAGGAGGAAACACCATATATTTT.

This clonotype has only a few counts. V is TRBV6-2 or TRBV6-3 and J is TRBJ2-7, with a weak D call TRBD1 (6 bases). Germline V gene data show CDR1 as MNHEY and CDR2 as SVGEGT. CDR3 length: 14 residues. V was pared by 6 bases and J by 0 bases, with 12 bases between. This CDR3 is CASSGQISSYEQYF. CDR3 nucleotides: TGTGCCAGCAGCGGACAGATTAGCTCCTACGAGCAGTACTTC.

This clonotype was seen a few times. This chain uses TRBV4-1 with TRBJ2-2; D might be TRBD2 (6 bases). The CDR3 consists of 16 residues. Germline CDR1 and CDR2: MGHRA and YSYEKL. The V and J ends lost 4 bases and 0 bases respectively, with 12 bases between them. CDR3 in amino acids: CASSRRLGANTGELFF. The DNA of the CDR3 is TGCGCCAGCAGCCGGCGACTAGGGGCGAACACCGGGGAGCTGTTTTTT.

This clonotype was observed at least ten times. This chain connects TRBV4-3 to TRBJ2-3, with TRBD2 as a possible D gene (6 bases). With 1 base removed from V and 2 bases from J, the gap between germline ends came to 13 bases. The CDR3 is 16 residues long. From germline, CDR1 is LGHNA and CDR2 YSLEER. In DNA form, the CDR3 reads TGCGCCAGCAGCCAAGGCGGGGTGCAGCCCACAGATACGCAGTATTTT. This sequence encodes CASSQGGVQPTDTQYF.

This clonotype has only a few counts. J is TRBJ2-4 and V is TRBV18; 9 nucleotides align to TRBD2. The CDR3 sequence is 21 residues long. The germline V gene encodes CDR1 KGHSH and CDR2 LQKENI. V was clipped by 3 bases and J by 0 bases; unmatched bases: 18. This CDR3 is CASSPFFSGLAGQLAKNIQYF. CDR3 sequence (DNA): TGTGCCAGCTCACCTTTTTTCTCGGGCCTAGCGGGACAATTAGCCAAAAACATTCAGTACTTC. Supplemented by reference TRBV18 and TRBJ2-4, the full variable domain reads NAGVMQNPRHLVRRRGQEARLRCSPMKGHSHVYWYRQLPEEGLKFMVYLQKENIIDESGMPKERFSAEFPKEGPSILRIQQVVRGDSAAYFCASSPFFSGLAGQLAKNIQYFGAGTRLSVL.

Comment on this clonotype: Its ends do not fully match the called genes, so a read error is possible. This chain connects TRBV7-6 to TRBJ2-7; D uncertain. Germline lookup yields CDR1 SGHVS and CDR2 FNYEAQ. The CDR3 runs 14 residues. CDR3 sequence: CASSLERVSYVQYF. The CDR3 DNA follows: TGTGCCAGCAGCTTAGAAAGGGTATCCTACGTGCAGTACTTC. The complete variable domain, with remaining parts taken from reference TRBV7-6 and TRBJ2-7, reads GAGVSQSPRYKVTKRGQDVALRCDPISGHVSLYWYRQALGQGPEFLTYFNYEAQQDKSGLPNDRFSAERPEGSISTLTIQRTEQRDSAMYRCASSLERVSYVQYFGPGTRLTVT.

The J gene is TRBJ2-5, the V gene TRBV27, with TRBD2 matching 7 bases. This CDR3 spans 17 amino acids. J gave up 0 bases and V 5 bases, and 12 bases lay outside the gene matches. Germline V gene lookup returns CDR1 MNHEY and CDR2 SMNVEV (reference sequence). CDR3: CASSPLRRGNHQETQYF. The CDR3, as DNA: TGTGCCAGCAGTCCGCTCAGGCGGGGGAACCACCAAGAGACCCAGTACTTC.

This CDR3 is CASSRQGLNGELFF. The CDR3 DNA reads TGTGCCAGCAGTCGACAGGGTCTAAACGGGGAGCTGTTTTTT. The V gene is TRBV6-1, the J gene TRBJ2-2; TRBD1 matches 7 bases. The CDR3 totals 14 residues. Germline CDR1 MNHNS, CDR2 SASEGT. J lost 7 bases, V lost 5 bases, and 7 bases had no gene match.

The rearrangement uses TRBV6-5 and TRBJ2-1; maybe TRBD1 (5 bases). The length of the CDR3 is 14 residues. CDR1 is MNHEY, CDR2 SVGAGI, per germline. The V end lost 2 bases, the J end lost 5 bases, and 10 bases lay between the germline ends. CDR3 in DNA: TGTGCCAGCAGTTACAGGGGAAATAACAATGAGCAGTTCTTC. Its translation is CASSYRGNNNEQFF.

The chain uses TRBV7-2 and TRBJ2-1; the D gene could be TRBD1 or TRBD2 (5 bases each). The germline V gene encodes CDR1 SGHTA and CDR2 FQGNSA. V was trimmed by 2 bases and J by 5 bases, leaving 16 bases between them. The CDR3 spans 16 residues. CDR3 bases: TGTGCCAGCAGCTTACAACTTTCTGGGACCAACAATGAGCAGTTCTTC. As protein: CASSLQLSGTNNEQFF.

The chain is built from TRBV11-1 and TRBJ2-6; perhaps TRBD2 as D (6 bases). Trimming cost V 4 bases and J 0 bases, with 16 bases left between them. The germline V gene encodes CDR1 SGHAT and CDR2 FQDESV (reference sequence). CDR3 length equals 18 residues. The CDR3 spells CASSSLGGGVSGANVLTF. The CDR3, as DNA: TGTGCCAGCAGCTCCCTCGGGGGTGGAGTCTCTGGGGCCAACGTCCTGACTTTC.

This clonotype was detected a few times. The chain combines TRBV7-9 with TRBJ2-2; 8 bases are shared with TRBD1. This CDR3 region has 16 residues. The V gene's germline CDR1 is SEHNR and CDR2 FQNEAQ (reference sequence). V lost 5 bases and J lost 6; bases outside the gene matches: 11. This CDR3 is CASSPLVRQGSGELFF. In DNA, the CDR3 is TGTGCCAGCAGCCCTTTAGTCCGACAGGGGTCCGGGGAGCTGTTTTTT. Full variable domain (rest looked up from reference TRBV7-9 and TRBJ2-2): DTGVSQNPRHKITKRGQNVTFRCDPISEHNRLYWYRQTLGQGPEFLTYFQNEAQLEKSRLLSDRFSAERPKGSFSTLEIQRTEQGDSAMYLCASSPLVRQGSGELFFGEGSRLTVL.

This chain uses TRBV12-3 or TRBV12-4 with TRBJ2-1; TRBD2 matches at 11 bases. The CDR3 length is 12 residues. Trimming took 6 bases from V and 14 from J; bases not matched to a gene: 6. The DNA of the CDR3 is TGTGCCAGCAGATCCGGGACTAGCGGAGAGTTCTTC. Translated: CASRSGTSGEFF.

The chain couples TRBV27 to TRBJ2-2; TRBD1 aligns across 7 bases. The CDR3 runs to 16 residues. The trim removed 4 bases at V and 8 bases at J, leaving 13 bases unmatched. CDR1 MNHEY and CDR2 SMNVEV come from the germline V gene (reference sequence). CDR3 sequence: CASSSDRAVTGGELFF. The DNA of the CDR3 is TGTGCCAGCAGTTCCGACAGGGCGGTCACCGGTGGGGAGCTGTTTTTT.